This TCR beta chain is from a study of cytomegalovirus exposure and HLA in healthy donors. The PCR contained 60 Vbeta and 13 Jbeta primers. TCRdb's table, derived via immunoSEQ multiplex PCR, lists solely in-frame clones and lacks some. The data show 150,000 or so clones, roughly 77% seen once. Germline CDR1 is GTSNPN and CDR2 is SVGIG (reference sequence). The junction had 0 bases not matched to a gene; V was cut back by 0 bases and J by 5 bases. CDR3 length equals 13 residues. On this clone itself: This sample also contains other DNA sequences that code for the same CDR3.

The chain is built from TRBV30 and TRBJ1-5; 8 nucleotides line up with TRBD1. Sequenced material: PBMCs. The source of this sequence is a man aged 25-40 years in good health and CMV-seropositive. The CDR3 coding sequence is TGTGCCTGGAGTGTGACAGGGGATCAGCCCCAGCATTTT. Encoded protein: CAWSVTGDQPQHF.